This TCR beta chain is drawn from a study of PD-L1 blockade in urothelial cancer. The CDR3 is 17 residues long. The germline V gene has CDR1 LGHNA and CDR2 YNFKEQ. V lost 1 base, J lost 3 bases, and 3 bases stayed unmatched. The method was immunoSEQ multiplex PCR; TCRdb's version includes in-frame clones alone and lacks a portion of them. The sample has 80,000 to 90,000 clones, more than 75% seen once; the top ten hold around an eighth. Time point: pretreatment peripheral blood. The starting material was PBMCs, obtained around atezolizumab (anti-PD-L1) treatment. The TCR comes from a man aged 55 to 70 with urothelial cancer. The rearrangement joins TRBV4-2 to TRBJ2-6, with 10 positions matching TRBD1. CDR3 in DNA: TGTGCCAGCAGCCAAGGACAGGGGGCTTTTGGGGCCAACGTCCTGACTTTC. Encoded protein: CASSQGQGAFGANVLTF.